This TCR beta chain was obtained from a study of CD8 T cells in ankylosing spondylitis. In its sample, this clonotype was seen many times. Antigen unknown. TCRdb called the 5' RACE reads again in MiXCR, with one record for every CDR3 protein. The sample has 380,000 or so distinct CDR3 sequences, around 20% seen once. V was pared by 1 base and J by 7 bases, with 9 bases of the junction left unmatched. Germline values: CDR1 MNHEY, CDR2 SMNVEV (reference sequence). CDR3 length: 15 amino acids. Regarding the study as a whole: Clones that were linked to disease were CD8+ and were relatively rare in peripheral blood. Clones linked to disease were reported to show significant enrichment in matched ankylosing spondylitis synovial fluid. Apparently characteristic of ankylosing spondylitis blood was a TCR beta motif (about 8 highly homologous variants).

The V gene is TRBV27, the J gene TRBJ2-7; TRBD2 aligns across 8 bases. Sample: blood, either unsorted or a sorted T cell fraction (not recorded which). This sequence originates from a male donor with ankylosing spondylitis or in good health (not recorded which). The CDR3 loop is CASSLLGAGTREQYF. The DNA for the CDR3 is TGTGCCAGCAGTTTATTGGGAGCCGGGACTAGAGAGCAGTACTTC.